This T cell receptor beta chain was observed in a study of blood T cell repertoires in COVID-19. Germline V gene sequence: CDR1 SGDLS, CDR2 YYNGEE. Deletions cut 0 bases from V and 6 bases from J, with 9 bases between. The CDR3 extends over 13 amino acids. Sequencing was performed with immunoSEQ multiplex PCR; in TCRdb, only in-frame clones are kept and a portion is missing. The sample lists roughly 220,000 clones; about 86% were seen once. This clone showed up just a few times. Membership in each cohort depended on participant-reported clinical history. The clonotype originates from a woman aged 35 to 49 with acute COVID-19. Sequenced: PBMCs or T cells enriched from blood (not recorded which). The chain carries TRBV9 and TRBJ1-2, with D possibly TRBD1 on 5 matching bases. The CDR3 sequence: CASSVVQADGYTF. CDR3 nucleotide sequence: TGTGCCAGCAGCGTAGTACAGGCCGATGGCTACACCTTC.